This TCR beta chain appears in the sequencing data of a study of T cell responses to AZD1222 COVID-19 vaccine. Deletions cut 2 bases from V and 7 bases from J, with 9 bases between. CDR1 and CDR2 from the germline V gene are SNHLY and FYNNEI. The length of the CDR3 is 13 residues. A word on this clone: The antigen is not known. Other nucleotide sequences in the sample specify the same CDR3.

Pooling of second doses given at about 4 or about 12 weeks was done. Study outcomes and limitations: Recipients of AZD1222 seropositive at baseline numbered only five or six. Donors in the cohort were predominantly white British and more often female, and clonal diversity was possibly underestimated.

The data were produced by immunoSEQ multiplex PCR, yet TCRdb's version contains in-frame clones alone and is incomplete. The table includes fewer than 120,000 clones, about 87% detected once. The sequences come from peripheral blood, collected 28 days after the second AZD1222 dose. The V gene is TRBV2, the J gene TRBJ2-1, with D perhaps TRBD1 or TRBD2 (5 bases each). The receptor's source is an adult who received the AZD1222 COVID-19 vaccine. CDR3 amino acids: CASSERGGNEQFF. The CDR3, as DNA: TGTGCCAGCAGTGAAAGGGGCGGGAATGAGCAGTTCTTC.